This T cell receptor (beta chain) stems from a study of blood T cell repertoires in COVID-19. Per the germline V gene, CDR1 is LNHDA and CDR2 is SQIVND (reference sequence). The junction had 6 bases not matched to a gene; V was cut back by 8 bases and J by 7 bases. The CDR3 length is 13 residues. TCRdb keeps only in-frame clones here, not all; method: immunoSEQ multiplex PCR. The sample gives around 300,000 clones, more than 80% of which show up once; around 6.8% is in the top ten. The chain joins TRBV19 to TRBJ1-4; 8 nucleotides line up with TRBD1. The sequenced material came from peripheral blood. The source of this sequence is a woman in her twenties or thirties with COVID-19, enrolled during active disease. The CDR3 loop is CASAGQGLEKLFF. In DNA, the CDR3 is TGTGCCAGTGCAGGACAGGGTCTTGAAAAACTGTTTTTT.